One T cell receptor (beta chain) is described in this entry. Generated by immunoSEQ multiplex PCR, the TCRdb table keeps only in-frame clones and is missing some. There are about 170,000 clones in the sample; approximately 87% occur only once, and over 9.5% lies in the top ten. The data belong to a study of blood T cell repertoires in COVID-19. V dropped 7 bases and J dropped 1 base, with 12 bases sitting between them. The CDR3 totals 13 residues. Per germline, CDR1 SQVTM and CDR2 ANQGSEA. The genes are TRBV29-1 and TRBJ2-3; perhaps TRBD1 as D (6 bases). Source material: peripheral blood. This clonotype originated in an older woman with COVID-19, enrolled during active disease. In DNA form, the CDR3 reads TGCAGCGACTGCCGGACAGGCACAGATACGCAGTATTTT. Translating it yields CSDCRTGTDTQYF.